Listed below are T cell receptor beta chains from one sample, sequenced in a study of spatial heterogeneity in lung cancer. TCRdb passed the 5' RACE reads through MiXCR, listing each CDR3 protein once. The sample yields roughly 110,000 distinct CDR3 sequences, under 14% seen once. Sample: PBMCs, taken at follow-up. These receptors were obtained from a female donor with early-stage non-small cell lung cancer. Each CDR3 is given with its conserved first and last residue. The D gene is left open where the match is weak. Clone size appears in some rows only: once, few, many, or a class for an expanded clone.

V gene,clone size,CDR3 length,J gene,D gene,CDR3 protein,CDR3 DNA
TRBV5-6,NA,15,TRBJ1-3,TRBD1,CASRGLQGTGNTIYF,TGTGCCAGCAGGGGACTACAGGGGACTGGAAACACCATATATTTT
TRBV2,few,16,TRBJ1-2,NA,CASTGSFLGVNYGYTF,TGTGCCAGCACCGGCTCCTTCTTGGGGGTTAACTATGGCTACACCTTC
TRBV21-1,few,14,TRBJ2-1,NA,CASTTDRAYNEQFF,TGTGCCAGCACCACGGACAGGGCCTACAATGAGCAGTTCTTC
TRBV27,NA,14,TRBJ2-1,TRBD1,CASSADRGRDEQFF,TGTGCCAGCAGTGCGGACAGGGGGCGAGATGAGCAGTTCTTC
TRBV19,NA,16,TRBJ2-1,TRBD2,CASSPYASGRQDEQFF,TGTGCCAGTAGTCCCTATGCTAGCGGGAGGCAAGATGAGCAGTTCTTC
TRBV6-5,few,14,TRBJ1-2,NA,CASSYSGNSYGYTF,TGTGCCAGCAGTTACTCGGGGAATTCCTATGGCTACACCTTC
TRBV4-1,many,15,TRBJ2-5,NA,CASSQDPKRGETQYF,TGCGCCAGCAGCCAAGACCCTAAGAGGGGAGAGACCCAGTACTTC
TRBV29-1,many,12,TRBJ2-3,NA,CSVDRDTDTQYF,TGCAGCGTTGATAGGGACACAGATACGCAGTATTTT
TRBV7-9,NA,14,TRBJ2-7,TRBD2,CASVRLAGGREQYF,TGTGCCAGCGTGAGACTAGCGGGAGGCAGGGAGCAGTACTTC
TRBV12-3/TRBV12-4,few,16,TRBJ1-2,NA,CASSLSRFLSNYGYTF,TGTGCCAGCAGTTTATCGCGGTTCCTCAGCAACTATGGCTACACCTTC
TRBV12-3/TRBV12-4,many,14,TRBJ1-4,TRBD1,CASGRTGANEKLFF,TGTGCCAGCGGCAGGACAGGGGCGAATGAAAAACTGTTTTTT
TRBV7-9,few,13,TRBJ1-1,NA,CASSLEANTEAFF,TGTGCCAGCAGCTTAGAGGCGAACACTGAAGCTTTCTTT
TRBV28,NA,13,TRBJ2-7,TRBD1,CASSRQGRYEQYF,TGTGCCAGCAGCCGACAGGGGAGGTACGAGCAGTACTTC
TRBV7-2,NA,14,TRBJ2-7,NA,CASSLAVSSYEQYF,TGTGCCAGCAGCTTGGCTGTAAGCTCCTACGAGCAGTACTTC
TRBV5-4,NA,15,TRBJ2-3,NA,CASSFRSKGTDTQYF,TGTGCCAGCAGCTTTCGTAGTAAAGGCACAGATACGCAGTATTTT
TRBV7-2,NA,11,TRBJ1-1,NA,CASSFGPLAFF,TGTGCCAGCAGCTTTGGCCCCCTGGCTTTCTTT
TRBV10-3,few,11,TRBJ2-1,TRBD2,CAISEGTSGIF,TGTGCCATCAGTGAAGGGACTAGCGGGATTTTC